These 30 T cell receptor beta chains were all obtained from the same sample, sequenced in a study of Ad26.COV2.S vaccination and SARS-CoV-2 variants. TCRdb's copy holds only in-frame clones and misses some; the assay was immunoSEQ multiplex PCR. The sample yields 200,000 to 300,000 clones, 70% to 90% seen once. Regarding treatment: 15 to 20 received Ad26.COV2.S at low or high dose, single or two shots; roughly 5 received placebo; per-sample allocation not given. The samples date from day 63 after the first vaccine or placebo injection. Sequenced here: peripheral blood, sampled in a trial of Ad26.COV2.S vaccine versus placebo. Receptors were obtained from a person between 18 and 60 years old who received the Ad26.COV2.S COVID-19 vaccine or a placebo.

V usage is TRBV6-2 or TRBV6-3 and J usage is TRBJ1-2; 7 bases are a match to TRBD1. The CDR3 has 14 residues. The trim removed 4 bases at V and 6 bases at J, leaving 8 bases unmatched. Per germline, CDR1 MNHEY and CDR2 SVGEGT. The CDR3 here is CASSLRKGADGYTF. CDR3 nucleotides: TGTGCCAGCAGTTTGCGTAAGGGGGCGGATGGCTACACCTTC.

The J gene is TRBJ2-7, the V gene TRBV30; possible D gene TRBD1, 5 bases. The CDR3 is made up of 11 amino acids. Germline V lookup: CDR1 GTSNPN, CDR2 SVGIG (reference sequence). Between the trimmed V and J ends, which lost 3 bases and 8 bases, there was a span of 11 bases. The chain's CDR3 is CAWSLSGKQYF. For the CDR3, the DNA is TGTGCCTGGAGCCTCTCAGGGAAGCAGTACTTC.

The CDR3, as DNA: TGTGCCAGCAGCCCAGTGGGCAGGACGGCTCCCCTCGAGCAGTACGTC. This encodes CASSPVGRTAPLEQYV. The rearrangement uses TRBV5-7 and TRBJ2-7; D unresolved. TRBV5-7 is sorted into the ORF group, with uncertain function. The CDR3 extends over 16 amino acids. Trimming shortened V by 4 bases and J by 6 bases, and 23 bases separated the two germline ends.

V usage is TRBV7-9 and J usage is TRBJ2-5, with 8 positions matching TRBD2. This CDR3 has 18 amino acids. V was pared by 1 base and J by 4 bases, with 14 bases of the junction left unmatched. CDR1 and CDR2 (germline): SEHNR, FQNEAQ (reference sequence). The CDR3 protein is CASSLGSGGTVVGETQYF. The CDR3 nucleotides read TGTGCCAGCAGCTTAGGGTCGGGGGGGACGGTCGTTGGAGAGACCCAGTACTTC. Full variable domain (rest looked up from reference TRBV7-9 and TRBJ2-5): DTGVSQNPRHKITKRGQNVTFRCDPISEHNRLYWYRQTLGQGPEFLTYFQNEAQLEKSRLLSDRFSAERPKGSFSTLEIQRTEQGDSAMYLCASSLGSGGTVVGETQYFGPGTRLLVL.

The chain is built from TRBV5-1 and TRBJ1-2; D is undetermined. The CDR3 runs to 15 residues. The V and J ends lost 0 bases and 6 bases respectively, with 15 bases between them. Germline V gives CDR1 SGHRS, CDR2 YFSETQ. CDR3: CASSLDTFTRDGYTF. CDR3 DNA: TGCGCCAGCAGCTTGGATACGTTCACGCGGGATGGCTACACCTTC.

This clone was picked up a small number of times. The V and J genes are TRBV9 and TRBJ1-2, with 7 bases lining up with TRBD1. Looked up from germline, CDR1 is SGDLS and CDR2 is YYNGEE. The CDR3 sequence is 16 residues long. V shed 3 bases, J shed 5 bases, and the junction held 13 bases outside the gene matches. CDR3: CASSEVTGVEAYGYTF. The CDR3, as DNA: TGTGCCAGCAGCGAGGTAACAGGGGTGGAGGCATATGGCTACACCTTC. The full variable domain, rest sourced from reference TRBV9 and TRBJ1-2, is DSGVTQTPKHLITATGQRVTLRCSPRSGDLSVYWYQQSLDQGLQFLIQYYNGEERAKGNILERFSAQQFPDLHSELNLSSLELGDSALYFCASSEVTGVEAYGYTFGSGTRLTVV.

This chain joins TRBV14 and TRBJ1-1, with 8 bases fitting TRBD1. V dropped 1 base and J dropped 6; count of bases not matched to a gene: 19. The length of the CDR3 is 19 residues. CDR1 and CDR2 (germline): SGHDN, FVKESK. The CDR3, as DNA: TGTGCCAGCAGCCAAGTCTTCGAGGACAGGGCCAAAAGGAGCCCTGAAGCTTTCTTT. It encodes CASSQVFEDRAKRSPEAFF.

The J gene is TRBJ1-6, the V gene TRBV28, with D perhaps matching TRBD1 (6 bases). This CDR3 is built from 15 residues. The ends were cut back, 4 bases at V and 5 bases at J, with 12 bases in the middle. CDR1 and CDR2 (germline): MDHEN, SYDVKM. The CDR3, as DNA: TGTGCCAGCAGTTGGGCAGGGGTCAATAATTCACCCCTCCACTTT. This sequence encodes CASSWAGVNNSPLHF.

This chain uses TRBV11-3 with TRBJ2-1; weak D call: TRBD2 (7 bases). The CDR3 extends over 13 amino acids. Looked up from germline, CDR1 is SGHNT and CDR2 is YENEEA. V was clipped by 8 bases and J by 8 bases, with 16 bases between them. CDR3 amino acids: CASGGAPGDEQFF. The CDR3 coding sequence is TGTGCCAGCGGGGGGGCCCCGGGCGATGAGCAGTTCTTC.

V gene TRBV6-1 combines with J gene TRBJ1-2; D is uncertain. The CDR3 runs 12 residues. CDR1 is MNHNS and CDR2 is SASEGT in the germline V gene. Between the trimmed V and J ends, which lost 2 bases and 5 bases, there was a span of 6 bases. The CDR3 region has the DNA TGTGCCAGCAGTGAAATGGGGTATGGCTACACCTTC. It specifies CASSEMGYGYTF.

The chain uses TRBV5-1 and TRBJ2-2; 8 bases map to TRBD2. The CDR3 consists of 16 residues. Germline CDR1 reads SGHRS; CDR2 reads YFSETQ. V trimming: 7 bases; J trimming: 1 base; junction bases outside the gene matches: 9. CDR3 DNA: TGCGCCAGCGGAGGTATAGCGGGGCTGAACACCGGGGAGCTGTTTTTT. Residues: CASGGIAGLNTGELFF.

The J gene is TRBJ2-4, the V gene TRBV5-4; D possibly corresponds to TRBD1 (6 bases). CDR3 length equals 13 residues. Germline V gene sequence: CDR1 SGHNT, CDR2 YYREEE (reference sequence). The germline V and J ends were trimmed by 7 bases and 4 bases, with 12 bases remaining between them. DNA of the CDR3: TGTGCCAGCTCAGGGGACACTAAAAACATTCAGTACTTC. It encodes CASSGDTKNIQYF. Supplemented by reference TRBV5-4 and TRBJ2-4, the full variable domain reads ETGVTQSPTHLIKTRGQQVTLRCSSQSGHNTVSWYQQALGQGPQFIFQYYREEENGRGNFPPRFSGLQFPNYSSELNVNALELDDSALYLCASSGDTKNIQYFGAGTRLSVL.

The J gene is TRBJ2-2, the V gene TRBV4-3; 10 positions match TRBD2. V was pared by 0 bases and J by 5 bases, with 15 bases of the junction left unmatched. This CDR3 region has 20 residues. Germline CDR1 is LGHNA and CDR2 is YSLEER. The CDR3 DNA reads as TGCGCCAGCAGCCAAGAGGGCGCGGCTAGCGGGAGTCAAGGGACCGGGGAGCTGTTTTTT. This translates into CASSQEGAASGSQGTGELFF.

The J gene is TRBJ2-2, the V gene TRBV7-2, with 8 bases identical to TRBD2. The CDR3 loop spans 16 amino acids. Unmatched junction bases numbered 8, after V lost 6 bases and J lost 2 bases. From germline, CDR1 is SGHTA and CDR2 FQGNSA. CDR3 nucleotide sequence: TGTGCCAGCAGTAAAAACCGGGGGGGAAACACCGGGGAGCTGTTTTTT. Protein sequence: CASSKNRGGNTGELFF. Filled out from reference TRBV7-2 and TRBJ2-2, the complete variable domain reads GAGVSQSPSNKVTEKGKDVELRCDPISGHTALYWYRQSLGQGLEFLIYFQGNSAPDKSGLPSDRFSAERTGGSVSTLTIQRTQQEDSAVYLCASSKNRGGNTGELFFGEGSRLTVL.

J is TRBJ2-1 and V is TRBV19; possible D gene TRBD2, 6 bases. In germline, CDR1 is LNHDA, CDR2 SQIVND (reference sequence). This CDR3 is 12 amino acids long. V lost 5 bases, J lost 8 bases, and 10 bases lay in between. CDR3 nucleotides: TGTGCCAGTAGTCCGACTAGTCATGAGCAGTTCTTC. Encoded protein: CASSPTSHEQFF.

The chain joins TRBV27 to TRBJ1-2; tentatively, D is TRBD1 (5 bases). Germline V gives CDR1 MNHEY, CDR2 SMNVEV (reference sequence). CDR3 length: 15 amino acids. V lost 6 bases, J lost 4 bases, and 18 bases lay in between. CDR3: CASSRGTSGGYGYTF. The CDR3 DNA reads TGTGCCAGCAGCCGTGGGACGTCAGGTGGCTATGGCTACACCTTC.

The rearrangement links TRBV2 to TRBJ1-2; D unresolved. This CDR3 is 14 amino acids long. The ends were cut back, 3 bases at V and 3 bases at J, with 11 bases in the middle. In germline, CDR1 is SNHLY, CDR2 FYNNEI. CDR3 coding DNA: TGTGCCAGCAGTGATCCCAAGGTCGACTATGGCTACACCTTC. It specifies CASSDPKVDYGYTF. Filled out from reference TRBV2 and TRBJ1-2, the complete variable domain reads EPEVTQTPSHQVTQMGQEVILRCVPISNHLYFYWYRQILGQKVEFLVSFYNNEISEKSEIFDDQFSVERPDGSNFTLKIRSTKLEDSAMYFCASSDPKVDYGYTFGSGTRLTVV.

J is TRBJ1-6 and V is TRBV6-1; D unresolved. Germline-derived CDR1 and CDR2 are MNHNS and SASEGT. The ends were cut back, 3 bases at V and 0 bases at J, with 6 bases in the middle. The CDR3 length is 15 residues. The CDR3 protein is CASSDRSSYNSPLHF. The DNA of the CDR3 is TGTGCCAGCAGTGACAGGAGCTCCTATAATTCACCCCTCCACTTT.

The rearrangement joins TRBV7-9 to TRBJ2-1, with a possible D match to TRBD1 (6 bases). Trimming took off 5 bases at V and 8 bases at J, with 16 bases between the two ends. CDR3 length equals 14 residues. The germline gives CDR1 SEHNR, CDR2 FQNEAQ (reference sequence). As DNA, the CDR3 is TGTGCCAGCAGCAAACTAGGGGGACGGGATGAGCAGTTCTTC. Translating it yields CASSKLGGRDEQFF.

This clone occurred once. This chain joins TRBV7-2 and TRBJ2-3; 10 nucleotides align to TRBD2. CDR3 length: 17 amino acids. Trimming cost V 1 base and J 1 base; bases outside gene matches: 5. The V gene's germline CDR1 is SGHTA and CDR2 FQGNSA. CDR3 in amino acids: CASSLEASGRGTDTQYF. As DNA, the CDR3 is TGTGCCAGCAGCTTAGAGGCTAGCGGGAGAGGCACAGATACGCAGTATTTT.

The V call is TRBV7-8, the J call TRBJ2-2; D not certain. V was cut by 5 bases and J by 2 bases, with 12 bases left in between. Germline V gives CDR1 SGHVS, CDR2 FQNEAQ. The length of the CDR3 is 15 residues. The DNA for the CDR3 is TGTGCCAGCAGCCCAGCGCGCGACAACACCGGGGAGCTGTTTTTT. Its translation: CASSPARDNTGELFF.

This rearrangement joins TRBV7-2 to TRBJ2-3, with D possibly being TRBD1 or TRBD2 (5 bases each). The V end was cut by 5 bases, the J end by 5 bases, with 23 bases between. Germline V gene data show CDR1 as SGHTA and CDR2 as FQGNSA. This CDR3 contains 17 residues. The CDR3 nucleotides are TGTGCCAGCAGCACCGGTAGGGGTGGAGGCGGTTTAGATACGCAGTATTTT. Its protein is CASSTGRGGGGLDTQYF.

As DNA, the CDR3 is TGTGCCAGCAGTGAATCGGAGGGATATCAGCCCCAGCATTTT. Translated: CASSESEGYQPQHF. This chain uses TRBV25-1 with TRBJ1-5; D gene ambiguous. The V end was cut by 1 base, the J end by 5 bases, with 9 bases between. CDR3 length: 14 amino acids. Germline V gene sequence: CDR1 MGHDK, CDR2 SYGVNS.

The chain uses TRBV5-5 and TRBJ2-7, with D hard to call. The V end was cut by 3 bases, the J end by 7 bases, with 17 bases between. The V gene's germline CDR1 is SGHKS and CDR2 YYEKEE (reference sequence). CDR3 size: 14 residues. CDR3 DNA: TGTGCCAGCAGCTCGGAACCTTTTTCCCGGGAGCAGTACGTC. It is translated as CASSSEPFSREQYV.

V gene TRBV5-8 combines with J gene TRBJ2-2; TRBD1 aligns across 9 bases. CDR3 length equals 15 residues. V was pared by 2 bases and J by 3 bases, with 2 bases of the junction left unmatched. Germline CDR1 reads SGHTS; CDR2 reads YDEGEE. CDR3 protein: CASSLRDRDTGELFF. The CDR3 DNA is TGTGCCAGCAGCTTACGGGACAGGGACACCGGGGAGCTGTTTTTT.

The chain recombines TRBV7-8 with TRBJ2-3, with 7 nucleotides matching TRBD1. V shed 3 bases and J 7 bases; nucleotides not matched to a gene: 7. There are 14 residues in the CDR3. Germline V CDR1 and CDR2: SGHVS, FQNEAQ. In nucleotides, the CDR3 is TGTGCCAGCAGCTTCCGGACAGGCCTAAATACGCAGTATTTT. Its protein is CASSFRTGLNTQYF.

The chain uses TRBV9 and TRBJ2-2; 11 nucleotides align to TRBD2. Trimming cost V 0 bases and J 2 bases; bases outside gene matches: 9. The CDR3 is 19 amino acids. Per the germline V gene, CDR1 is SGDLS and CDR2 is YYNGEE. For the CDR3, the DNA is TGTGCCAGCAGCGTAGACCCTAGCGGGAGGCGGTTTAACACCGGGGAGCTGTTTTTT. The encoded protein is CASSVDPSGRRFNTGELFF.

This clone was counted a few times. V usage is TRBV18 and J usage is TRBJ1-1, with 7 positions matching TRBD1. The V and J ends lost 0 bases and 1 base, in that order; junction bases with no gene match: 5. The length of the CDR3 is 16 residues. CDR1 KGHSH and CDR2 LQKENI come from the germline V gene. CDR3 sequence: CASSPPSGGGNTEAFF. The CDR3 coding sequence is TGTGCCAGCTCACCACCGTCAGGGGGTGGGAACACTGAAGCTTTCTTT.

V usage is TRBV18 and J usage is TRBJ2-5; 8 bases fit TRBD1. CDR3 length: 15 residues. Trimming at V came to 5 bases and at J to 1 base, leaving 6 bases not matched to a gene. In germline, CDR1 is KGHSH, CDR2 LQKENI. The CDR3 DNA follows: TGTGCCAGCTCATCAGGACAGGGCATCCAAGAGACCCAGTACTTC. It translates to CASSSGQGIQETQYF.

This clone was picked up one time. The chain recombines TRBV19 with TRBJ2-7; D is perhaps TRBD2 (6 bases). The CDR3 totals 14 residues. V was clipped by 6 bases and J by 3 bases, with 15 bases between them. The V gene's germline CDR1 is LNHDA and CDR2 SQIVND (reference sequence). This CDR3 reads CASSEGYGGYEQYF. CDR3 nucleotides: TGTGCCAGTAGCGAAGGTTACGGGGGCTACGAGCAGTACTTC.